One and the same sample provided the 9 T cell receptor beta chains below, sequenced in a study of CD8+CD57+ T cells in acquired aplastic anemia. Template material for TCR beta VDJ and CDR3 profiling consisted of genomic DNA. MiXCR was run by TCRdb on the reads, yielding one entry per CDR3 protein. The top ten clones hold about 31% of a sample with some 200,000 distinct CDR3 sequences, over 60% of them seen once. Sequenced input: sorted CD4+, CD8+, or CD8+CD57+ T cells (not recorded which) from PBMCs. Source of these receptors: a human donor in good health.

The V gene is TRBV12-5, the J gene TRBJ1-5, with D unclear. Germline assignment: CDR1 LGHNT and CDR2 FRNRAP. This CDR3 has 12 residues. CDR3 sequence reads: CASSDGGQPQHF. The CDR3 region has the DNA TGTGCCAGCAGCGACGGAGGTCAGCCCCAGCATTTT.

This clonotype was observed many times. The DNA for the CDR3 is TGTGCCAGCAGCGTAGTTGCGGGGGGGCCCCAAGAGACCCAGTACTTC. The encoded protein is CASSVVAGGPQETQYF. The gene calls are TRBV9 and TRBJ2-5; TRBD2 agrees at 9 bases. The V gene's germline CDR1 is SGDLS and CDR2 YYNGEE. The CDR3 runs to 16 residues. V was pared by 0 bases and J by 1 base, with 4 bases of the junction left unmatched.

Of note for this clonotype: The CDR3 does not close with the conserved phenylalanine or tryptophan, likely indicating a read error. The chain links TRBV20-1 to TRBJ2-7; TRBD2 agrees at 8 bases. This CDR3 has 15 amino acids. V was clipped by 0 bases and J by 3 bases; unmatched bases: 7. Germline assignment: CDR1 DFQATT and CDR2 SNEGSKA (reference sequence). Here the CDR3 reads CSARDTDSGIYEQYL. CDR3 sequence (DNA): TGCAGTGCTAGAGACACGGATAGCGGGATCTACGAGCAGTACCTC.

The rearrangement joins TRBV5-4 to TRBJ1-6; no clear D. CDR1 and CDR2 from the germline V gene are SGHNT and YYREEE (reference sequence). Trimming pared 5 bases from V and 6 bases from J, leaving 9 bases between. The CDR3 length is 13 residues. Here the CDR3 DNA reads TGTGCCAGCAGTAAACGGTTTAATTCACCCCTCCACTTT. Protein: CASSKRFNSPLHF.

This clonotype was observed many times. The rearrangement links TRBV5-1 to TRBJ1-2; D gene uncertain. The V gene lost 7 bases and the J gene lost 6 bases, with 22 bases spanning the gap. This CDR3 region has 15 residues. The germline gives CDR1 SGHRS, CDR2 YFSETQ. CDR3 residues: CASLVGPTAGDGYTF. CDR3 sequence (DNA): TGCGCCAGCCTAGTCGGGCCTACAGCGGGAGATGGCTACACCTTC.

This clonotype was seen at least ten times. The CDR3 DNA follows: TGCGCCAGCAGCCGCGGACTAGCTCAAGAGACCCAGTACTTC. This translates into CASSRGLAQETQYF. The rearrangement links TRBV5-1 to TRBJ2-5; 8 nucleotides agree with TRBD2. V lost 4 bases to trimming and J lost 2 bases; unmatched junction nucleotides: 4. The CDR3 is 14 amino acids. Germline V gives CDR1 SGHRS, CDR2 YFSETQ.

There are many counts of this clonotype. The chain uses TRBV9 and TRBJ2-2, with no clear D. V lost 3 bases and J 2 bases, leaving 5 bases between the germline ends. The V gene's germline CDR1 is SGDLS and CDR2 YYNGEE. The CDR3 extends over 13 amino acids. CDR3 DNA: TGTGCCAGCAGCGCCACAAACACCGGGGAGCTGTTTTTT. It is translated as CASSATNTGELFF.

A few counts support this clonotype. The V and J genes are TRBV20-1 and TRBJ2-5; D perhaps matches TRBD1 (8 bases). This CDR3 is built from 13 residues. Per the germline V gene, CDR1 is DFQATT and CDR2 is SNEGSKA (reference sequence). The V and J ends lost 6 bases and 6 bases respectively, with 17 bases between them. The CDR3 DNA reads TGCAGTGCAAATAACAGGGGGGGAAAGACCCAGTACTTC. It is translated as CSANNRGGKTQYF.

J is TRBJ1-1 and V is TRBV24-1; unclear D gene. V was trimmed by 0 bases and J by 3 bases, leaving 7 bases between them. This CDR3 has 14 residues. Germline V gene data show CDR1 as KGHDR and CDR2 as SFDVKD. CDR3 DNA: TGTGCCACCAGTGATTTGCTGGAGGACACTGAAGCTTTCTTT. Protein product: CATSDLLEDTEAFF.